This T cell receptor beta chain was recorded in a study of cytomegalovirus exposure and HLA in healthy donors. Study-wide results and caveats: A later look showed TCR association rates differing by HLA locus, highest for DRB1 and lowest for HLA-C. Judged likely to be a sequencing artifact was a cluster of highly shared sequence variants.

PCR used 60 Vbeta primers and 13 Jbeta primers. In the authors' methods: Unique TCR beta chains numbered around 75 million in a later analysis, with around 10 million shared. Clones were read by immunoSEQ multiplex PCR, and TCRdb kept only the in-frame ones, dropping some. The V and J calls and the clone size are those of that table, but D and trimming were determined from the DNA. The sample has 160,000 or so clones; roughly four fifths are singletons. Worth noting for this clone: Its antigen remains unidentified.

The CDR3 contains 14 residues. After removal of 8 bases from V and 9 bases from J, the junction contained 7 bases not matched to a gene. Germline lookup yields CDR1 MNHEY and CDR2 SMNVEV (reference sequence). Specimen: PBMCs. The genes are TRBV27 and TRBJ1-6; TRBD1 agrees at 10 bases. This TCR derives from a man aged 50 to 60 in good health and CMV-seropositive. CDR3 nucleotides: TGTGCCAGCGCCGTGGACAGGGGGGGTTCACCCCTCCACTTT. Translation gives CASAVDRGGSPLHF.